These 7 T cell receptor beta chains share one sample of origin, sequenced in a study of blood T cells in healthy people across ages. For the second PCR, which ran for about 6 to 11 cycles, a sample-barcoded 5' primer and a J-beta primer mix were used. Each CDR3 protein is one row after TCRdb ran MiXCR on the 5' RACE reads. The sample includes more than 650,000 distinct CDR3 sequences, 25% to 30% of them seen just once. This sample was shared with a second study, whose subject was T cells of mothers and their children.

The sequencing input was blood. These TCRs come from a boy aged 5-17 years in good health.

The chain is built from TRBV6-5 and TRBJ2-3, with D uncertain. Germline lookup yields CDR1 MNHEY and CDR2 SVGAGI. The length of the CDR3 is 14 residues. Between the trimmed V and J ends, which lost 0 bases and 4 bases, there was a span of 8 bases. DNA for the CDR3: TGTGCCAGCAGTTACTCGTCTTGGTCAGATACGCAGTATTTT. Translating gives CASSYSSWSDTQYF.

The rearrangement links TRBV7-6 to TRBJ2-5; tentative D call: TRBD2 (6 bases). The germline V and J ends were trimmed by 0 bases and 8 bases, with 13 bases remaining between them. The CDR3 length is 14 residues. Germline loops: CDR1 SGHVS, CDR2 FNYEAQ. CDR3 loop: CASSLAGLGGTQYF. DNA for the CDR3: TGTGCCAGCAGCTTAGCGGGACTGGGTGGCACCCAGTACTTC.

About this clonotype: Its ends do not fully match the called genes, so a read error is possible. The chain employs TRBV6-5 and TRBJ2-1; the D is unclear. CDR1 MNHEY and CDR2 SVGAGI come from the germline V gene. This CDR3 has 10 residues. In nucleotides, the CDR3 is TGTGCCAGCGGAACCAATGGGCAGTTCTTC. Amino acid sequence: CASGTNGQFF.

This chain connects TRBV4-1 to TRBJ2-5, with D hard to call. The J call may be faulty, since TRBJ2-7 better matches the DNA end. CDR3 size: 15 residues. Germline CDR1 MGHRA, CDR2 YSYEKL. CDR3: CASSPYEAETYEQYF. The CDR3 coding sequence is TGCGCCAGCAGCCCCTACGAGGCGGAGACCTACGAGCAGTACTTC.

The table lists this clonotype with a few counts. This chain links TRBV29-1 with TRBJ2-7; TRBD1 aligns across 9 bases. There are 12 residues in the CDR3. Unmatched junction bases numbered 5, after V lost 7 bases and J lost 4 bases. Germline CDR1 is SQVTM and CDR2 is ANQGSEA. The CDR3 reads CSGVGTGYEQYF. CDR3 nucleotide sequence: TGCAGCGGGGTCGGGACAGGGTACGAGCAGTACTTC.

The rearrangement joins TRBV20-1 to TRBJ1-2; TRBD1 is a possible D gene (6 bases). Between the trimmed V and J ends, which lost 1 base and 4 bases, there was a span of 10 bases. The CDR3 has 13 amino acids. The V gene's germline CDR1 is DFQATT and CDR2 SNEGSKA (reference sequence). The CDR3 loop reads CSARVGGGYGYTF. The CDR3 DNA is TGCAGTGCTAGAGTAGGGGGGGGCTATGGCTACACCTTC.

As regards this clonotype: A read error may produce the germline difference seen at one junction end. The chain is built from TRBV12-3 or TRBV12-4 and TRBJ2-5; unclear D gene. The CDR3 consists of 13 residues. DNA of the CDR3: TGTGCCAGCAGTACCCCGAACCAAGAGACCCGGTACTTC. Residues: CASSTPNQETRYF.